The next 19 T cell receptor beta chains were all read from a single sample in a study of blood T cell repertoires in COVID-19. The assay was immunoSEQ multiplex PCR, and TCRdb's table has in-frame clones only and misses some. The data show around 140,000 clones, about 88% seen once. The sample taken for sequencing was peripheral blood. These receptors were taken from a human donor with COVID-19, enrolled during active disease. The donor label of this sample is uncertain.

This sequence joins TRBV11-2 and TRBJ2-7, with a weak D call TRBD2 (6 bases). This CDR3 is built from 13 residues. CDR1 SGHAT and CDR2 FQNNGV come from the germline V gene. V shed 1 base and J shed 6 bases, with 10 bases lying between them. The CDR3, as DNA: TGTGCCAGCAGCTTAGCGACTAGTTCCGAGCAGTACTTC. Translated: CASSLATSSEQYF.

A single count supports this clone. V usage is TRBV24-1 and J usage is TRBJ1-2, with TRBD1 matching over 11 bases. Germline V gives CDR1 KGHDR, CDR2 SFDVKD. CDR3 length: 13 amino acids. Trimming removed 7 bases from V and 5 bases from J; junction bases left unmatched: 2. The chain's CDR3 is CATSGQGAYGYTF. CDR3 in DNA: TGTGCCACCAGCGGACAGGGGGCGTATGGCTACACCTTC.

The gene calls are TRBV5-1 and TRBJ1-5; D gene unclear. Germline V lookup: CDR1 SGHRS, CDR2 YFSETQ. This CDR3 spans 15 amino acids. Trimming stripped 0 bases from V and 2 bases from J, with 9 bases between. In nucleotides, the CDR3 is TGCGCCAGCAGCTTGGATGACGGGGGCAATCAGCCCCAGCATTTT. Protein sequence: CASSLDDGGNQPQHF. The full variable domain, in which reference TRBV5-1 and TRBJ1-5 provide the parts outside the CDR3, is KAGVTQTPRYLIKTRGQQVTLSCSPISGHRSVSWYQQTPGQGLQFLFEYFSETQRNKGNFPGRFSGRQFSNSRSEMNVSTLELGDSALYLCASSLDDGGNQPQHFGDGTRLSIL.

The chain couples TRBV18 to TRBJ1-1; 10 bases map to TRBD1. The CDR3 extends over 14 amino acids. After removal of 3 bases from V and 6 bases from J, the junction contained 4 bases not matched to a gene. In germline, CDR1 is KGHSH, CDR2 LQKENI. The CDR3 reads CASSPGTGDAEAFF. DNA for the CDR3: TGTGCCAGCTCACCCGGGACAGGGGATGCTGAAGCTTTCTTT.

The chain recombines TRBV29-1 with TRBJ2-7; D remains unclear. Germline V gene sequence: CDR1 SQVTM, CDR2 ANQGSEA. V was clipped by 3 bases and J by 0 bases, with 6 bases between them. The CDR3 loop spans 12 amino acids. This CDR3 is CSVEGTSYEQYF. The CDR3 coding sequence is TGCAGCGTTGAGGGCACCTCCTACGAGCAGTACTTC.

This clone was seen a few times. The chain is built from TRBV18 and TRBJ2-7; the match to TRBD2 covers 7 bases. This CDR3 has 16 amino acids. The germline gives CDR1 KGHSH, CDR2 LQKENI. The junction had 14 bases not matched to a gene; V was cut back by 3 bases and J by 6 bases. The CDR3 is CASSPSEGISGREQYF. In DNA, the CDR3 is TGTGCCAGCTCACCTAGCGAAGGAATTAGCGGGCGCGAGCAGTACTTC.

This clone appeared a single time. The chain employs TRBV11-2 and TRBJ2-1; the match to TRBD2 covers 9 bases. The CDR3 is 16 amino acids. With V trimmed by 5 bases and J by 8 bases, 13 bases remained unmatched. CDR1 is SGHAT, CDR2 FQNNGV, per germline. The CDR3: CASSPGTVREGHEQFF. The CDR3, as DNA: TGTGCCAGCAGCCCCGGGACGGTGCGGGAGGGTCATGAGCAGTTCTTC.

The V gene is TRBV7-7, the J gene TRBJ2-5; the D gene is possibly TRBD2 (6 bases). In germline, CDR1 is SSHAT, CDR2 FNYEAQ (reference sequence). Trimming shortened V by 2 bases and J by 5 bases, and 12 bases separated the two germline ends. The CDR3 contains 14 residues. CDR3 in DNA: TGTGCCAGCAGCTTATCTGGAGGGTCGGAGACCCAGTACTTC. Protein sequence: CASSLSGGSETQYF.

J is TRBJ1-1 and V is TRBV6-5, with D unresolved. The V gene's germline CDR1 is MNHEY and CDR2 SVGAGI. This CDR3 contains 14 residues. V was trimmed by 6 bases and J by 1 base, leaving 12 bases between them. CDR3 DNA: TGTGCCAGCAGAATCCCCCGGGGGAACACTGAAGCTTTCTTT. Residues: CASRIPRGNTEAFF.

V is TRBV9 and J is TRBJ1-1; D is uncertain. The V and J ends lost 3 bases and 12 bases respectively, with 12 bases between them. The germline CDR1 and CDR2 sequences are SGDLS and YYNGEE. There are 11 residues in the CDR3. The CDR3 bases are TGTGCCAGCAGCGGACCGGGAGGAACTTTCTTT. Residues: CASSGPGGTFF.

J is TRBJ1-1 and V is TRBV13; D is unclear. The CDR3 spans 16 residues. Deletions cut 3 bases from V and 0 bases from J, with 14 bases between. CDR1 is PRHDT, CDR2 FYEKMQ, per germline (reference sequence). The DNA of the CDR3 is TGTGCCAGCAGCTTGGGCAGGTCTAACATGAACACTGAAGCTTTCTTT. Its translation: CASSLGRSNMNTEAFF.

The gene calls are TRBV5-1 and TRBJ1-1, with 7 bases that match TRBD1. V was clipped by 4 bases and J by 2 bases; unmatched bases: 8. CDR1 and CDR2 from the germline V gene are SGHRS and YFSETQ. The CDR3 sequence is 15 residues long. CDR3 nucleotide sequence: TGCGCCAGCAGCCGGACAGGCCGAGGTAACACTGAAGCTTTCTTT. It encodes CASSRTGRGNTEAFF.

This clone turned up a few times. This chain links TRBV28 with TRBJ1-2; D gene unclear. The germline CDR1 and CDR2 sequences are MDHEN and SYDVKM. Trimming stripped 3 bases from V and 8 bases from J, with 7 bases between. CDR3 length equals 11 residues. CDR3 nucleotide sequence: TGTGCCAGCAGTTTCATCCGGGGCTACACCTTC. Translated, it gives CASSFIRGYTF.

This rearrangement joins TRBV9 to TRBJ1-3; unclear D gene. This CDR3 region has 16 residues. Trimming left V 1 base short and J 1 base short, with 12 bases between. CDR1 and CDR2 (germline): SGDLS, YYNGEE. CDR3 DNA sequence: TGTGCCAGCAGCGTAAGAGAGCCTCTTTCTGGAAACACCATATATTTT. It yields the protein CASSVREPLSGNTIYF. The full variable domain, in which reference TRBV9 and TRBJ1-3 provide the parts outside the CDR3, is DSGVTQTPKHLITATGQRVTLRCSPRSGDLSVYWYQQSLDQGLQFLIQYYNGEERAKGNILERFSAQQFPDLHSELNLSSLELGDSALYFCASSVREPLSGNTIYFGEGSWLTVV.

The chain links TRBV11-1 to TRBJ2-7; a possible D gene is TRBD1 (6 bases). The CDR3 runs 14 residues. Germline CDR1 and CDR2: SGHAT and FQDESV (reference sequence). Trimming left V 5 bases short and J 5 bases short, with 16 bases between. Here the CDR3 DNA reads TGTGCCAGCAGCCCCAGGGGCAGGGGCAACGAGCAGTACTTC. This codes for CASSPRGRGNEQYF. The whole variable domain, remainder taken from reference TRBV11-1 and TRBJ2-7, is EAEVAQSPRYKITEKSQAVAFWCDPISGHATLYWYRQILGQGPELLVQFQDESVVDDSQLPKDRFSAERLKGVDSTLKIQPAELGDSAMYLCASSPRGRGNEQYFGPGTRLTVT.

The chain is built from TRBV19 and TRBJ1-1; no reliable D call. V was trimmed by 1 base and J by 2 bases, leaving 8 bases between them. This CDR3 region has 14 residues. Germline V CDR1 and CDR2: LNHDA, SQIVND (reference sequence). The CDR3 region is CASSIGAENTEAFF. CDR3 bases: TGTGCCAGTAGTATAGGGGCCGAAAACACTGAAGCTTTCTTT.

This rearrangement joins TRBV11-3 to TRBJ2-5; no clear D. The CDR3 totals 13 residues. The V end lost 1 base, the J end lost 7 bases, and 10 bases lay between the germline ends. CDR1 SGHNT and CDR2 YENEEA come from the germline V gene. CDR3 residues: CASSLGVQVTQYF. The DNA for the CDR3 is TGTGCCAGCAGCTTAGGGGTCCAGGTGACCCAGTACTTC.

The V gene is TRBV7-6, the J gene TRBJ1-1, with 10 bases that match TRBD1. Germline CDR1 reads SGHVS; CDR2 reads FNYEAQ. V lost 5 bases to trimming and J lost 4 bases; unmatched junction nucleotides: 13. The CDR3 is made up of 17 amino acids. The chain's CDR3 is CASSPPGTGADSTEAFF. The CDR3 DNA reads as TGTGCCAGCAGCCCCCCCGGGACAGGGGCGGATAGCACTGAAGCTTTCTTT.

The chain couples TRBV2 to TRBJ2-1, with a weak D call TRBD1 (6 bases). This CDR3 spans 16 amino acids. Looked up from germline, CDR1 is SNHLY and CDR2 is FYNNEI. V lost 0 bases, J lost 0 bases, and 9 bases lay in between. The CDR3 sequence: CASSEAGHLSYNEQFF. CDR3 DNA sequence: TGTGCCAGCAGTGAAGCGGGACACCTCTCCTACAATGAGCAGTTCTTC.